The present T cell receptor (beta chain) was sequenced within a study of blood T cells in healthy people across ages. General study findings and limits: Age advanced and TCR beta diversity per million T cells fell, roughly linearly.

The V gene lost 6 bases and the J gene lost 3 bases, with 29 bases spanning the gap. The CDR3 is 19 amino acids. CDR1 DFQATT and CDR2 SNEGSKA come from the germline V gene (reference sequence). With a J-beta primer mix and a sample-barcoded 5' primer, a second PCR ran about 7 to 12 cycles. TCRdb re-called the 5' RACE reads through MiXCR, storing one row per CDR3 protein. The table lists 700,000 to 900,000 distinct CDR3 sequences, roughly 25% of them singletons, with 3% in the top ten. This clonotype was seen just once. Its antigen is unknown. These same records also appear under a second study, on T cells of mothers and their children.

The sequence was obtained from a boy aged 5 to 17 in good health. Sequenced material: blood. V is TRBV20-1 and J is TRBJ2-2; TRBD1 or TRBD2 may be the D gene (5 bases each). The CDR3 is CSASPGTRYSAPYTGELFF. CDR3 nucleotides: TGCAGTGCCAGTCCCGGGACCCGCTACAGTGCCCCTTACACCGGGGAGCTGTTTTTT.